The TCR beta chain described here comes from a study of OX40 agonist ivuxolimab in advanced cancers. In the study overall: Every patient in dose escalation had hepatocellular carcinoma, melanoma, renal cell or head and neck cancer. Three patients got partial responses; one had hepatocellular carcinoma and two had cutaneous melanoma. Study outcomes and limitations: CD8+ T cells (on average) carried more expanded clones than CD4+ T cells. By week 6 at 0.1 to 3.0 mg/kg, blood CD4+ and CD8+ T cells had expanded clonally.

Points on this clone: Its antigen remains unidentified.

Data came from immunoSEQ multiplex PCR; TCRdb stores just in-frame clones and leaves some out. The sample contains approximately 70,000 clones, approximately 81% of which appear only once. This CDR3 contains 15 residues. V shed 0 bases and J shed 0 bases, with 8 bases lying between them. Germline lookup yields CDR1 SGHRS and CDR2 YFSETQ. The sample in question was CD4+ or CD8+ T cells sorted from blood, obtained in a trial of the OX40 agonist ivuxolimab. The TCR was taken from an adult with an advanced solid tumor such as melanoma, head and neck, liver or kidney cancer. The V gene is TRBV5-1, the J gene TRBJ2-3, with D tentatively TRBD2 (5 bases). The CDR3 coding sequence is TGCGCCAGCAGCTTGGCCGAGCGGAGCACAGATACGCAGTATTTT. Amino acid sequence: CASSLAERSTDTQYF.